Presented here are 27 T cell receptor beta chains from one specimen sequenced in a study of vaccination and CD4 T cells after COVID-19. Antigens of these TCRs are unknown. Treatment described: 10-day PBMC culture with coronavirus spike peptide pools or control peptides (ViraFEST assay). The Oncomine TCR Beta short-read assay was applied to DNA of cultured CD4+ T cells. TCRdb fed the PCR reads into MiXCR, producing one record per CDR3 protein. Of 20,000 to 25,000 distinct CDR3 sequences in the sample, around 35% were seen once. The sample consisted of CD4+ T cells from blood, cultured in vitro, taken before SARS-CoV-2 vaccination. The origin of the receptors is a human donor who had recovered from COVID-19.

This clonotype was counted between two and nine times. This rearrangement joins TRBV11-3 to TRBJ1-1; tentatively, D is TRBD1 (5 bases). Deletions cut 2 bases from V and 0 bases from J, with 10 bases between. The CDR3 contains 15 residues. Germline V gives CDR1 SGHNT, CDR2 YENEEA. In DNA form, the CDR3 reads TGTGCCAGCAGCTTAAAGACAGTCGTGAACACTGAAGCTTTCTTT. It specifies CASSLKTVVNTEAFF. The full variable domain, completed using reference TRBV11-3 and TRBJ1-1, is EAGVVQSPRYKIIEKKQPVAFWCNPISGHNTLYWYLQNLGQGPELLIRYENEEAVDDSQLPKDRFSAERLKGVDSTLKIQPAELGDSAVYLCASSLKTVVNTEAFFGQGTRLTVV.

CDR3 loop: CASSLQPGLAVGSTDTQYF. The CDR3 DNA is TGTGCCAGCAGCTTACAACCGGGACTAGCGGTAGGAAGCACAGATACGCAGTATTTT. J is TRBJ2-3 and V is TRBV14; 11 bases are shared with TRBD2. Trimming removed 5 bases from V and 0 bases from J; junction bases left unmatched: 13. CDR3 length: 19 amino acids. Germline lookup yields CDR1 SGHDN and CDR2 FVKESK.

This sequence joins TRBV2 and TRBJ1-5, with 7 bases fitting TRBD1. The CDR3 is 12 amino acids. Looked up from germline, CDR1 is SNHLY and CDR2 is FYNNEI. V lost 6 bases and J lost 9; bases outside the gene matches: 5. The CDR3 is CASRETGRPQHF. For the CDR3, the DNA is TGTGCCAGCAGGGAGACAGGGAGGCCCCAGCATTTT. The full variable domain, completed using reference TRBV2 and TRBJ1-5, is EPEVTQTPSHQVTQMGQEVILRCVPISNHLYFYWYRQILGQKVEFLVSFYNNEISEKSEIFDDQFSVERPDGSNFTLKIRSTKLEDSAMYFCASRETGRPQHFGDGTRLSIL.

This chain uses TRBV20-1 with TRBJ2-3; no firm D call. The CDR3 is 13 amino acids. The V gene lost 6 bases and the J gene lost 6 bases, with 16 bases spanning the gap. Germline V gene lookup returns CDR1 DFQATT and CDR2 SNEGSKA (reference sequence). The CDR3 sequence is CSAQSAAGDTQYF. Here the CDR3 DNA reads TGCAGTGCCCAGAGCGCAGCCGGTGATACGCAGTATTTT.

There are a few counts of this clonotype. The chain links TRBV7-2 to TRBJ1-1; TRBD1 aligns across 8 bases. This CDR3 spans 13 amino acids. Germline V gene lookup returns CDR1 SGHTA and CDR2 FQGNSA. V was pared by 3 bases and J by 11 bases, with 8 bases of the junction left unmatched. The CDR3 region is CASSLGPGQEAFF. CDR3 DNA sequence: TGTGCCAGCAGCTTGGGGCCGGGACAGGAGGCTTTCTTT.

The rearrangement links TRBV6-5 to TRBJ1-4, with TRBD1 matching 9 bases. The length of the CDR3 is 15 residues. The germline CDR1 and CDR2 sequences are MNHEY and SVGAGI. Unmatched junction bases numbered 9, after V lost 2 bases and J lost 11 bases. The CDR3 reads CASSYEGGQGQKLFF. CDR3 DNA: TGTGCCAGCAGTTACGAAGGGGGACAGGGACAGAAACTGTTTTTT.

This chain joins TRBV19 and TRBJ1-5; D gene uncertain. This CDR3 has 14 residues. Trimming stripped 1 base from V and 4 bases from J, with 8 bases between. CDR1 and CDR2 (germline): LNHDA, SQIVND (reference sequence). CDR3 sequence reads: CASSIVVANQPQHF. The CDR3 DNA is TGTGCCAGTAGTATAGTCGTAGCGAATCAGCCCCAGCATTTT.

This clonotype was observed a few times. The chain employs TRBV20-1 and TRBJ2-3; D is ambiguous. Trimming left V 5 bases short and J 2 bases short, with 14 bases between. This CDR3 spans 14 amino acids. Germline V lookup: CDR1 DFQATT, CDR2 SNEGSKA (reference sequence). The CDR3: CSAERFGPTDTQYF. CDR3 in DNA: TGCAGTGCTGAGCGTTTTGGGCCCACAGATACGCAGTATTTT.

This chain joins TRBV28 and TRBJ1-5; 7 positions agree with TRBD1. Germline CDR1 and CDR2: MDHEN and SYDVKM. This CDR3 is built from 16 residues. Losses at the gene ends were 7 bases for V and 4 bases for J; bases not matched to a gene: 13. In DNA form, the CDR3 reads TGTGCCAGCAAACTCCTTTTTGGGACAGTTAATCAGCCCCAGCATTTT. Translated, it gives CASKLLFGTVNQPQHF.

J is TRBJ2-3 and V is TRBV6-2 or TRBV6-3; TRBD1 matches at 7 bases. Germline-derived CDR1 and CDR2 are MNHEY and SVGEGT. The CDR3 sequence is 15 residues long. The V segment lost 5 bases and the J segment 4 bases; nucleotides outside the gene matches: 9. The CDR3 loop is CASSTRDSIADTQYF. The CDR3, as DNA: TGTGCCAGCAGTACCCGGGACAGTATAGCAGATACGCAGTATTTT.

This clonotype showed up just a few times. The gene calls are TRBV7-2 and TRBJ1-5, with D perhaps matching TRBD1 (6 bases). V lost 5 bases, J lost 5 bases, and 10 bases lay in between. Germline values: CDR1 SGHTA, CDR2 FQGNSA. This CDR3 comprises 13 residues. The CDR3 sequence is CASSLQGYQPQHF. DNA of the CDR3: TGTGCCAGCAGCCTTCAGGGGTATCAGCCCCAGCATTTT. Supplemented by reference TRBV7-2 and TRBJ1-5, the full variable domain reads GAGVSQSPSNKVTEKGKDVELRCDPISGHTALYWYRQSLGQGLEFLIYFQGNSAPDKSGLPSDRFSAERTGGSVSTLTIQRTQQEDSAVYLCASSLQGYQPQHFGDGTRLSIL.

The chain links TRBV20-1 to TRBJ2-6, with unresolved D. The CDR3 totals 14 residues. V shed 0 bases and J shed 1 base, with 4 bases lying between them. Germline V CDR1 and CDR2: DFQATT, SNEGSKA (reference sequence). Here the CDR3 reads CSAREASGANVLTF. DNA for the CDR3: TGCAGTGCTAGAGAGGCTTCTGGGGCCAACGTCCTGACTTTC.

This clonotype appeared a few times. The gene calls are TRBV20-1 and TRBJ2-1, with 8 bases identical to TRBD2. The CDR3 has 15 residues. Germline assignment: CDR1 DFQATT and CDR2 SNEGSKA (reference sequence). J was trimmed by 3 bases and V by 5 bases; bases with no gene match: 9. The CDR3 DNA is TGCAGTGCTGCACAGGGACTAGGTGTCTACAATGAGCAGTTCTTC. This gives the protein CSAAQGLGVYNEQFF.

This clonotype was seen only a few times. The rearrangement links TRBV19 to TRBJ2-5; 8 bases match TRBD2. This CDR3 is built from 14 residues. The V segment lost 2 bases and the J segment 5 bases; nucleotides outside the gene matches: 4. CDR1 and CDR2 (germline): LNHDA, SQIVND (reference sequence). CDR3 nucleotide sequence: TGTGCCAGTAGTATACGGCCGGGAGGGGAGACCCAGTACTTC. Protein: CASSIRPGGETQYF.

The chain is built from TRBV4-3 and TRBJ2-5; 8 nucleotides match TRBD2. The CDR3 is made up of 17 amino acids. Germline CDR1 reads LGHNA; CDR2 reads YSLEER. V shed 1 base, J shed 2 bases, and the junction held 9 bases outside the gene matches. The CDR3 spells CASSQGALAGTQETQYF. The DNA for the CDR3 is TGCGCCAGCAGCCAAGGGGCTTTAGCGGGGACACAAGAGACCCAGTACTTC.

This sequence joins TRBV27 and TRBJ1-3; 10 bases map to TRBD1. CDR1 and CDR2 (germline): MNHEY, SMNVEV (reference sequence). This CDR3 comprises 16 residues. V shed 5 bases, J shed 4 bases, and the junction held 8 bases outside the gene matches. CDR3 DNA: TGTGCCAGCAGTCCCAGAGGACAGGGGGACGGAAACACCATATATTTT. Its protein product is CASSPRGQGDGNTIYF.

The gene calls are TRBV12-3 or TRBV12-4 and TRBJ1-2; 9 nucleotides agree with TRBD1. This CDR3 has 12 residues. With 5 bases clipped from V and 7 bases from J, the junction kept 2 bases outside the gene matches. CDR3 protein: CASSEQGAGYTF. The CDR3, as DNA: TGTGCCAGCAGTGAACAGGGGGCTGGCTACACCTTC.

In its sample, this clonotype was seen a few times. CDR3 region: CASSMLEPDTQYF. The CDR3 region has the DNA TGTGCCAGTAGTATGTTGGAACCAGATACGCAGTATTTT. The V gene is TRBV19, the J gene TRBJ2-3, with D unclear. The germline V gene has CDR1 LNHDA and CDR2 SQIVND (reference sequence). V was pared by 3 bases and J by 4 bases, with 8 bases between. The CDR3 has 13 amino acids.

V gene TRBV20-1 combines with J gene TRBJ1-2, with TRBD1 matching over 9 bases. V was clipped by 5 bases and J by 8 bases; unmatched bases: 12. Per the germline V gene, CDR1 is DFQATT and CDR2 is SNEGSKA (reference sequence). The CDR3 has 14 amino acids. In nucleotides, the CDR3 is TGCAGTGCTCCTGAGAAACAGGGGGCCGGGGGCTACACCTTC. This codes for CSAPEKQGAGGYTF.

This chain joins TRBV28 and TRBJ1-2, with unresolved D. This CDR3 has 15 residues. Germline CDR1 and CDR2: MDHEN and SYDVKM. With 7 bases removed from V and 5 bases from J, the gap between germline ends came to 20 bases. The CDR3 nucleotides are TGTGCCAGCATTACCCCCGGGGAGGTTGAGTATGGCTACACCTTC. Protein product: CASITPGEVEYGYTF.

This clonotype was counted a few times. The rearrangement links TRBV11-2 to TRBJ2-7; 8 nucleotides match TRBD2. In germline, CDR1 is SGHAT, CDR2 FQNNGV. The junction had 5 bases not matched to a gene; V was cut back by 7 bases and J by 3 bases. The CDR3 contains 13 residues. The chain's CDR3 is CASTRSGGYEQYF. DNA of the CDR3: TGTGCCAGCACCCGCAGCGGGGGCTACGAGCAGTACTTC.

V usage is TRBV6-5 and J usage is TRBJ2-2; D may correspond to TRBD1 or TRBD2 (5 bases each). The germline gives CDR1 MNHEY, CDR2 SVGAGI. Between the trimmed V and J ends, which lost 0 bases and 4 bases, there was a span of 9 bases. CDR3 length equals 15 residues. The CDR3 loop reads CASSYSGTLTGELFF. CDR3 sequence (DNA): TGTGCCAGCAGTTACTCTGGGACGCTCACCGGGGAGCTGTTTTTT.

The gene calls are TRBV3-1 and TRBJ2-7; 7 nucleotides line up with TRBD1. CDR1 LGHDT and CDR2 YNNKEL come from the germline V gene (reference sequence). This CDR3 comprises 16 residues. The V and J ends lost 0 bases and 2 bases, in that order; junction bases with no gene match: 7. CDR3 in DNA: TGTGCCAGCAGCCAAGAATTGACAGGGTACCCCTACGAGCAGTACTTC. Its translation: CASSQELTGYPYEQYF.

This clonotype was seen a handful of times. The CDR3 sequence: CASSAGTDSHYGYTF. The CDR3 nucleotides are TGTGCCAGTAGTGCCGGGACGGATTCCCACTATGGCTACACCTTC. This rearrangement joins TRBV19 to TRBJ1-2, with a tentative D call TRBD1 (5 bases). The length of the CDR3 is 15 residues. Germline CDR1 reads LNHDA; CDR2 reads SQIVND (reference sequence). The V and J ends lost 5 bases and 3 bases respectively, with 16 bases between them.

The gene calls are TRBV19 and TRBJ1-6; the match to TRBD1 covers 7 bases. Germline V gene data show CDR1 as LNHDA and CDR2 as SQIVND (reference sequence). After removal of 5 bases from V and 6 bases from J, the junction contained 7 bases not matched to a gene. The CDR3 consists of 15 residues. For the CDR3, the DNA is TGTGCCAGTAGTCAGGACAGGTTTGTTAATTCACCCCTCCACTTT. Translating gives CASSQDRFVNSPLHF.

V usage is TRBV2 and J usage is TRBJ2-3; 14 nucleotides align to TRBD2. Germline V gene data show CDR1 as SNHLY and CDR2 as FYNNEI. The length of the CDR3 is 19 residues. V dropped 8 bases and J dropped 0; count of bases not matched to a gene: 13. The CDR3 loop reads CASLGQGTSGRASTDTQYF. Here the CDR3 DNA reads TGTGCCAGCCTCGGACAGGGGACTAGCGGGAGAGCTAGCACAGATACGCAGTATTTT.

This clonotype has only a few counts. The CDR3 loop reads CASAVSYNSPLHF. CDR3 bases: TGTGCCAGCGCCGTCTCCTATAATTCACCCCTCCACTTT. The chain recombines TRBV6-1 with TRBJ1-6; no firm D call. This CDR3 is 13 amino acids long. Between the trimmed V and J ends, which lost 8 bases and 0 bases, there was a span of 5 bases. Germline CDR1 is MNHNS and CDR2 is SASEGT.